The next 27 T cell receptor beta chains were all read from a single sample in a study of T cells after yellow fever vaccination. MiXCR was run by TCRdb on the 5' RACE reads, yielding one entry per CDR3 protein. The sample includes about 74,000 distinct CDR3 sequences, roughly 6.9% of them seen just once. The sample here was CD8+ T cells sorted from PBMCs, taken roughly 5 days after the first yellow fever vaccination. The receptors here all came from a man aged 18 to 30 who received the YFV17D yellow fever vaccine.

This clonotype showed up just a few times. This sequence joins TRBV9 and TRBJ2-3, with 8 bases matching TRBD1. This CDR3 region has 14 residues. With V trimmed by 3 bases and J by 5 bases, 5 bases remained unmatched. Per germline, CDR1 SGDLS and CDR2 YYNGEE. The CDR3 loop is CASSATGGGDTQYF. The CDR3 DNA reads TGTGCCAGCAGCGCAACAGGGGGTGGAGATACGCAGTATTTT.

This clonotype has only a few counts. This chain connects TRBV12-3 or TRBV12-4 to TRBJ1-6; 8 bases map to TRBD1. V was pared by 6 bases and J by 6 bases, with 7 bases of the junction left unmatched. This CDR3 is built from 15 residues. CDR3 in DNA: TGTGCCAGCAGCGGCCAGGGGGCGGTTAATTCACCCCTCCACTTT. Protein product: CASSGQGAVNSPLHF.

The chain has TRBV16 and TRBJ2-1, with D possibly being TRBD1 (6 bases). Germline V gene sequence: CDR1 KGHSY, CDR2 FQNENV. The V gene lost 3 bases and the J gene lost 8 bases, with 11 bases spanning the gap. CDR3 length: 13 residues. CDR3 amino acids: CASSQGAGDEQFF. CDR3 coding DNA: TGTGCCAGCAGCCAGGGGGCCGGGGATGAGCAGTTCTTC.

This clonotype was observed many times. The CDR3 bases are TGTGCCAGCAGCCTCAGAAGGGACTACCCAGATACGCAGTATTTT. It is translated as CASSLRRDYPDTQYF. The chain joins TRBV7-6 to TRBJ2-3, with 7 positions matching TRBD2. The J segment lost 4 bases and the V segment lost 5 bases, leaving 9 bases of the junction unmatched. The CDR3 contains 15 residues. Germline V gene sequence: CDR1 SGHVS, CDR2 FNYEAQ. Using reference TRBV7-6 and TRBJ2-3 for the parts outside the CDR3, the full variable domain is GAGVSQSPRYKVTKRGQDVALRCDPISGHVSLYWYRQALGQGPEFLTYFNYEAQQDKSGLPNDRFSAERPEGSISTLTIQRTEQRDSAMYRCASSLRRDYPDTQYFGPGTRLTVL.

This clonotype was seen ten or more times. V is TRBV7-9 and J is TRBJ2-2; the D is unclear. The CDR3 contains 14 residues. The germline V and J ends were trimmed by 2 bases and 1 base, with 5 bases remaining between them. Germline V gives CDR1 SEHNR, CDR2 FQNEAQ (reference sequence). CDR3 DNA sequence: TGTGCCAGCAGCTTATCCAGGAACACCGGGGAGCTGTTTTTT. Protein: CASSLSRNTGELFF. Complete variable domain (other parts from reference TRBV7-9 and TRBJ2-2): DTGVSQNPRHKITKRGQNVTFRCDPISEHNRLYWYRQTLGQGPEFLTYFQNEAQLEKSRLLSDRFSAERPKGSFSTLEIQRTEQGDSAMYLCASSLSRNTGELFFGEGSRLTVL.

This clonotype appeared a few times. CDR3 sequence reads: CASSPGQAGEQYV. CDR3 sequence (DNA): TGTGCCAGCAGCCCCGGACAGGCGGGCGAGCAGTACGTC. V usage is TRBV28 and J usage is TRBJ2-7; TRBD1 matches 7 bases. Trimming at V came to 6 bases and at J to 6 bases, leaving 8 bases not matched to a gene. The CDR3 totals 13 residues. Germline CDR1 and CDR2: MDHEN and SYDVKM.

The chain joins TRBV5-1 to TRBJ2-7, with 8 nucleotides matching TRBD1. Germline assignment: CDR1 SGHRS and CDR2 YFSETQ. J was trimmed by 6 bases and V by 3 bases; bases with no gene match: 8. This CDR3 contains 14 residues. In nucleotides, the CDR3 is TGCGCCAGCAGCTCCTACGGACAGGGCGGCGAGCAGTACTTC. Encoded protein: CASSSYGQGGEQYF.

This clonotype was detected many times. This chain uses TRBV9 with TRBJ2-7; possibly TRBD2 for D (6 bases). Germline-derived CDR1 and CDR2 are SGDLS and YYNGEE. With 4 bases removed from V and 7 bases from J, the gap between germline ends came to 15 bases. The CDR3 loop spans 13 amino acids. CDR3 loop: CASSKSGWIEQYF. The CDR3 coding sequence is TGTGCCAGCAGCAAAAGCGGGTGGATTGAGCAGTACTTC.

This clonotype has a handful of counts. This chain connects TRBV20-1 to TRBJ2-1; tentatively, D is TRBD1 (5 bases). This CDR3 is 18 amino acids long. Germline V gene sequence: CDR1 DFQATT, CDR2 SNEGSKA (reference sequence). Trimming removed 1 base from V and 0 bases from J, with 19 bases in between. The CDR3 here is CSARATGQLRSSYNEQFF. The CDR3 DNA sequence: TGCAGTGCTAGAGCCACCGGACAACTGAGAAGCTCCTACAATGAGCAGTTCTTC.

Many counts were recorded for this clonotype. V is TRBV6-2 or TRBV6-3 and J is TRBJ1-2, with 7 bases matching TRBD1. Unmatched junction bases numbered 11, after V lost 0 bases and J lost 7 bases. The CDR3 contains 16 residues. CDR1 is MNHEY and CDR2 is SVGEGT in the germline V gene. This CDR3 reads CASSYSPIDRVSGYTF. The CDR3 nucleotides are TGTGCCAGCAGTTACTCCCCCATCGACAGGGTTTCTGGCTACACCTTC.

This clonotype was detected many times. The V call is TRBV12-3 or TRBV12-4, the J call TRBJ1-5; D gene uncertain. V was pared by 6 bases and J by 7 bases, with 13 bases between. CDR3 size: 13 residues. CDR3 region: CASSNGRAQPQHF. In DNA form, the CDR3 reads TGTGCCAGCAGCAACGGGCGGGCACAGCCCCAGCATTTT.

The CDR3 DNA is TGTGCCAGCAGCTTAGTCTGGACCGAGCAGTACTTC. Protein product: CASSLVWTEQYF. The chain combines TRBV11-2 with TRBJ2-7; D is ambiguous. Trimming took 1 base from V and 6 from J, leaving 7 bases between them. Germline V gives CDR1 SGHAT, CDR2 FQNNGV. The length of the CDR3 is 12 residues.

At least ten counts were recorded for this clonotype. The rearrangement uses TRBV4-3 and TRBJ2-2; D is possibly TRBD2 (7 bases). Germline lookup yields CDR1 LGHNA and CDR2 YSLEER. The V end lost 0 bases, the J end lost 5 bases, and 19 bases lay between the germline ends. CDR3 size: 18 residues. The chain's CDR3 is CASSQDTIWGGATGELFF. The CDR3 DNA reads as TGCGCCAGCAGCCAAGATACCATCTGGGGGGGGGCAACCGGGGAGCTGTTTTTT.

This clonotype was detected many times. This sequence joins TRBV7-6 and TRBJ2-1; TRBD2 matches 10 bases. CDR3 length: 17 amino acids. CDR1 is SGHVS and CDR2 is FNYEAQ in the germline V gene. The trim removed 2 bases at V and 5 bases at J, leaving 9 bases unmatched. The CDR3 sequence is CASSLRPERGGHNEQFF. In nucleotides, the CDR3 is TGTGCCAGCAGCTTACGACCGGAGCGGGGGGGCCACAATGAGCAGTTCTTC.

The genes are TRBV4-2 and TRBJ1-1; D unresolved. V lost 0 bases to trimming and J lost 0 bases, with 2 bases between them. CDR1 is LGHNA, CDR2 YNFKEQ, per germline. The CDR3 consists of 13 residues. CDR3 residues: CASSQEVNTEAFF. CDR3 nucleotides: TGTGCCAGCAGCCAAGAGGTGAACACTGAAGCTTTCTTT.

This clonotype was seen a few times. This chain links TRBV11-2 with TRBJ2-1; 8 nucleotides match TRBD2. The trim removed 5 bases at V and 9 bases at J, leaving 12 bases unmatched. Germline CDR1 is SGHAT and CDR2 is FQNNGV. This CDR3 comprises 15 residues. The CDR3 sequence: CASSPQRGKGGEQFF. The CDR3, as DNA: TGTGCCAGCAGCCCCCAGCGGGGGAAGGGAGGTGAGCAGTTCTTC.

This clonotype has only a few counts. The V and J genes are TRBV7-3 and TRBJ2-3; no firm D call. V was cut by 6 bases and J by 4 bases, with 11 bases left in between. Germline CDR1 is SGHTA and CDR2 is FQGTGA. The CDR3 length is 13 residues. CDR3 sequence reads: CASSSPMADTQYF. Written as DNA, the CDR3 is TGTGCCAGCAGTTCCCCGATGGCAGATACGCAGTATTTT.

This clonotype was seen ten or more times. The chain recombines TRBV6-5 with TRBJ2-3; 7 bases are a match to TRBD2. This CDR3 comprises 15 residues. Germline trimming cut 2 bases from V and 5 bases from J; bases unmatched to any gene: 7. Germline assignment: CDR1 MNHEY and CDR2 SVGAGI. The CDR3 nucleotides read TGTGCCAGCAGTTACACCTTAGCGGGTGGAGATACGCAGTATTTT. Its translation: CASSYTLAGGDTQYF.

This clonotype was recorded once. This chain uses TRBV12-3 or TRBV12-4 with TRBJ2-3, with a possible D match to TRBD1 (6 bases). The CDR3 spans 13 residues. V was clipped by 10 bases and J by 2 bases, with 13 bases between them. CDR3 sequence: CATCQGNTDTQYF. As DNA, the CDR3 is TGTGCCACCTGCCAGGGGAACACAGATACGCAGTATTTT.

This clonotype has ten or more counts. This chain links TRBV20-1 with TRBJ1-5; D remains unclear. This CDR3 contains 13 residues. Trimming pared 1 base from V and 9 bases from J, leaving 13 bases between. From germline, CDR1 is DFQATT and CDR2 SNEGSKA (reference sequence). Here the CDR3 DNA reads TGCAGTGCTAGAGGGTCCGAAAATTGGCCCCAGCATTTT. The encoded protein is CSARGSENWPQHF.

J is TRBJ2-5 and V is TRBV7-6, with 7 bases aligning to TRBD1. The CDR3 totals 15 residues. The V segment lost 5 bases and the J segment 5 bases; nucleotides outside the gene matches: 11. Germline V lookup: CDR1 SGHVS, CDR2 FNYEAQ. This CDR3 is CASSPTGPYSETQYF. The CDR3 nucleotides are TGTGCCAGCAGCCCGACAGGGCCCTATTCGGAGACCCAGTACTTC.

This clonotype was picked up many times. V usage is TRBV12-3 or TRBV12-4 and J usage is TRBJ2-7; 9 nucleotides align to TRBD1. Unmatched junction bases numbered 8, after V lost 7 bases and J lost 4 bases. This CDR3 region has 14 residues. The CDR3 DNA reads TGTGCCAGCACCCCGGGACAGGGCCTGTACGAGCAGTACTTC. It encodes CASTPGQGLYEQYF.

This clonotype was picked up many times. The chain employs TRBV20-1 and TRBJ2-5; D is unclear. The CDR3 loop spans 14 amino acids. CDR1 is DFQATT and CDR2 is SNEGSKA in the germline V gene (reference sequence). V shed 1 base and J shed 2 bases, with 11 bases lying between them. The DNA for the CDR3 is TGCAGTGCTAGAGGATACTCGAAGCAAGAGACCCAGTACTTC. It codes for CSARGYSKQETQYF.

The table lists this clonotype with many counts. The gene calls are TRBV19 and TRBJ2-5; D may be TRBD1 (6 bases). Germline V gives CDR1 LNHDA, CDR2 SQIVND (reference sequence). V lost 7 bases and J lost 2, with 23 bases in between. The CDR3 loop spans 17 amino acids. This CDR3 reads CASTLRDTGFNQETQYF. The DNA of the CDR3 is TGTGCCAGTACCCTTCGGGACACGGGATTCAATCAAGAGACCCAGTACTTC. The full variable domain, with the rest looked up from reference TRBV19 and TRBJ2-5, is DGGITQSPKYLFRKEGQNVTLSCEQNLNHDAMYWYRQDPGQGLRLIYYSQIVNDFQKGDIAEGYSVSREKKESFPLTVTSAQKNPTAFYLCASTLRDTGFNQETQYFGPGTRLLVL.

The rearrangement joins TRBV20-1 to TRBJ2-1; D not certain. Trimming took 7 bases from V and 3 from J, leaving 19 bases between them. This CDR3 is 15 amino acids long. Per germline, CDR1 DFQATT and CDR2 SNEGSKA (reference sequence). The CDR3 sequence is CSGTARNRFYNEQFF. In DNA form, the CDR3 reads TGCAGTGGCACAGCAAGAAATAGGTTCTACAATGAGCAGTTCTTC.

As for this clonotype: The conserved final phenylalanine or tryptophan is absent from the CDR3, which likely points to a read error. The gene calls are TRBV4-1 and TRBJ2-1; TRBD1 agrees at 8 bases. The CDR3 extends over 13 amino acids. V lost 8 bases to trimming and J lost 4 bases; unmatched junction nucleotides: 4. Germline CDR1 MGHRA, CDR2 YSYEKL. Here the CDR3 reads CASRRQGYNEQFC. Here the CDR3 DNA reads TGCGCCAGCCGCAGACAGGGGTACAATGAGCAGTTCTGC.

This clonotype occurred many times. The chain employs TRBV6-1 and TRBJ1-1; D is unresolved. Germline V gene data show CDR1 as MNHNS and CDR2 as SASEGT. Trimming removed 8 bases at V and 3 bases at J, with 10 bases between. This CDR3 spans 12 amino acids. The CDR3 DNA follows: TGTGCCAGCTTAGGTGGTTACACTGAAGCTTTCTTT. This gives the protein CASLGGYTEAFF.